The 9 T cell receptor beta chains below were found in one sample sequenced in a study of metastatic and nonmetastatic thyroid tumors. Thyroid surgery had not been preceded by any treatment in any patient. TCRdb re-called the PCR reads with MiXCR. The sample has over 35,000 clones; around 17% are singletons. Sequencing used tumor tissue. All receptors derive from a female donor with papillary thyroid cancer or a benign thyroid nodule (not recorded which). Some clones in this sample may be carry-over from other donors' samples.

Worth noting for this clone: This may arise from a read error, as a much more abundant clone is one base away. The CDR3 DNA sequence: TGTGCCATCAGTTCCATTAGCGGGACCTTGGACACCGGGGAGCTGTTTTTT. Translation: CAISSISGTLDTGELFF. The chain has TRBV12-3 or TRBV12-4 and TRBJ2-2; 8 nucleotides line up with TRBD2. This CDR3 is built from 17 residues.

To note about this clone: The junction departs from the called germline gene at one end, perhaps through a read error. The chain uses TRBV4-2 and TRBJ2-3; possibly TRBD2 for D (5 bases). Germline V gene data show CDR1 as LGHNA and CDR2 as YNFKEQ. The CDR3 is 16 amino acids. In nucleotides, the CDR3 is TGTGCCAGCAGCCCCGGCTGGTCGGGGAGCACATATACGCAGTATTTT. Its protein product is CASSPGWSGSTYTQYF.

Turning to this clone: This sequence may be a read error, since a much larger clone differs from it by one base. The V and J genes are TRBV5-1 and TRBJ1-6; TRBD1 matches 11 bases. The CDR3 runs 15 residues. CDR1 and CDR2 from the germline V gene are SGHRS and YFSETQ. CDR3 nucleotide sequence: TGCGCCAGCAGCATCCGGGACAGGGGGAATTCACCCATCCACTTT. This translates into CASSIRDRGNSPIHF. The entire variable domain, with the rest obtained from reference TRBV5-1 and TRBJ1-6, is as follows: KAGVTQTPRYLIKTRGQQVTLSCSPISGHRSVSWYQQTPGQGLQFLFEYFSETQRNKGNFPGRFSGRQFSNSRSEMNVSTLELGDSALYLCASSIRDRGNSPIHFGNGTRLTVT.

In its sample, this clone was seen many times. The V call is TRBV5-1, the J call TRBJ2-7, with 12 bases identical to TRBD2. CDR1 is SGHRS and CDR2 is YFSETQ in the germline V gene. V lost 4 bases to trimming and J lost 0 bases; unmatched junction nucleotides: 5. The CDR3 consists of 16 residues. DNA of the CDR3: TGCGCCAGCAGCACACTAGCGGGAGGCAGCTCCTACGAGCAGTACTTC. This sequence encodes CASSTLAGGSSYEQYF.

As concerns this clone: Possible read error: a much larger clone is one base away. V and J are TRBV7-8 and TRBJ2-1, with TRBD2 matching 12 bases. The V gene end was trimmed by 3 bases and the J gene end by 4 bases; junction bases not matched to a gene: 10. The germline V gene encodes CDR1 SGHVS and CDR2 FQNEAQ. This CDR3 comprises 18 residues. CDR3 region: CASSFQAWTSGNYNEQFF. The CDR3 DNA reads TGTGCCAGCAGCTTCCAAGCTTGGACTAGCGGGAATTACAATGAGCAGTTCTTC.

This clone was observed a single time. Here the CDR3 reads CASSPALVNTGELFF. The DNA for the CDR3 is TGTGCCAGCTCACCAGCGCTAGTGAACACCGGGGAGCTGTTTTTT. The V call is TRBV18, the J call TRBJ2-2; D not certain. The CDR3 loop spans 15 amino acids. Germline V gives CDR1 KGHSH, CDR2 LQKENI. Deletions cut 2 bases from V and 1 base from J, with 8 bases between.

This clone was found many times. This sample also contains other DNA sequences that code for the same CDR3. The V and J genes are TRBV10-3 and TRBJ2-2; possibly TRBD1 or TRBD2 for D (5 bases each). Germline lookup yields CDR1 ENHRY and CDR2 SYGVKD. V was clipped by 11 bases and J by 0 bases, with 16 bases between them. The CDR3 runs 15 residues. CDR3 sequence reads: CAVRVGETNTGELFF. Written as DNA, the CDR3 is TGTGCCGTCCGGGTAGGGGAGACGAACACCGGGGAGCTGTTTTTT.

CDR3 protein: CASSPASGANVLTF. In nucleotides, the CDR3 is TGTGCCAGCAGCCCAGCCTCTGGGGCCAACGTCCTGACTTTC. The V and J genes are TRBV11-2 and TRBJ2-6, with D hard to call. Trimming took 5 bases from V and 0 from J, leaving 5 bases between them. The V gene's germline CDR1 is SGHAT and CDR2 FQNNGV. The CDR3 spans 14 residues. Supplemented by reference TRBV11-2 and TRBJ2-6, the full variable domain reads EAGVAQSPRYKIIEKRQSVAFWCNPISGHATLYWYQQILGQGPKLLIQFQNNGVVDDSQLPKDRFSAERLKGVDSTLKIQPAKLEDSAVYLCASSPASGANVLTFGAGSRLTVL.

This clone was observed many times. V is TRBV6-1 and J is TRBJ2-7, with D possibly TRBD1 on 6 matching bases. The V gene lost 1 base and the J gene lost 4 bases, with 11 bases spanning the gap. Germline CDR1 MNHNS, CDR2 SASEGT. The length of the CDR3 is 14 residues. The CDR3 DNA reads TGTGCCAGCAGTGAAGGAGGACAGCTTTACGAGCAGTACTTC. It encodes CASSEGGQLYEQYF.